What follows are 17 T cell receptor beta chains derived from one specimen sequenced in a study of blood T cells in healthy people across ages (dated by TCRdb to the mid-2010s). Libraries were built with 5' RACE. TCRdb names Illumina HiSeq 2500 as the instrument used. A second PCR of 7 to 11 cycles was performed with a sample-barcoded 5' primer and a J-beta primer mix. TCRdb reran the public reads through fastp at Q25 and MiXCR, keeping productive beta chains. Each record represents a unique CDR3 protein, reported with the most common genes and DNA among its rows. The sample records 720,000 or so distinct CDR3 sequences, over 40% of which are singletons. The top ten clonotypes cover about 30% of the sample. The sample was blood. Receptors originate from an elderly man in good health.

This chain links TRBV7-3 with TRBJ2-3; 11 bases agree with TRBD2. This CDR3 region has 16 residues. Germline loops: CDR1 SGHTA, CDR2 FQGTGA. Trimming took 9 bases from V and 0 from J; bases not matched to a gene: 8. CDR3 sequence (DNA): TGTGCCAGTAGCGGGAGGGGGACTCCTAGCACAGATACGCAGTATTTT. Protein sequence: CASSGRGTPSTDTQYF.

The rearrangement joins TRBV6-2 or TRBV6-3 to TRBJ1-6; 7 bases match TRBD1. With V trimmed by 2 bases and J by 7 bases, 5 bases remained unmatched. The CDR3 sequence is 15 residues long. CDR1 is MNHEY and CDR2 is SVGEGT in the germline V gene. CDR3 loop: CASSYQRQGNSPLHF. DNA for the CDR3: TGTGCCAGCAGTTACCAGCGACAGGGAAATTCACCCCTCCACTTT.

The genes are TRBV6-5 and TRBJ1-2; 9 bases are a match to TRBD1. The CDR3 loop spans 15 amino acids. With V trimmed by 7 bases and J by 6 bases, 12 bases remained unmatched. Germline V gene data show CDR1 as MNHEY and CDR2 as SVGAGI. For the CDR3, the DNA is TGTGCCAGCACTATCGTCCCGGGACAGGGAAATGGCTACACCTTC. Translation gives CASTIVPGQGNGYTF.

In this sample, this clonotype turned up once. The chain recombines TRBV20-1 with TRBJ2-3; possibly TRBD2 for D (5 bases). This CDR3 spans 14 amino acids. V shed 3 bases and J shed 4 bases, with 14 bases lying between them. Germline lookup yields CDR1 DFQATT and CDR2 SNEGSKA (reference sequence). CDR3 DNA: TGCAGTGCTAGTGTTTTCGCGGGCGCAGATACGCAGTATTTT. It specifies CSASVFAGADTQYF.

This clonotype was observed a handful of times. V gene TRBV28 combines with J gene TRBJ2-1; D is uncertain. Trimming cost V 6 bases and J 7 bases, with 22 bases left between them. Germline V gene lookup returns CDR1 MDHEN and CDR2 SYDVKM. This CDR3 is 16 amino acids long. The CDR3 reads CASSTLLGAGRNEQFF. In DNA, the CDR3 is TGTGCCAGCAGCACCCTGTTGGGCGCTGGAAGGAATGAGCAGTTCTTC.

The genes are TRBV7-9 and TRBJ2-6; D is possibly TRBD1 (6 bases). Germline V gene data show CDR1 as SEHNR and CDR2 as FQNEAQ (reference sequence). V shed 4 bases and J shed 0 bases, with 19 bases lying between them. This CDR3 region has 19 residues. In DNA form, the CDR3 reads TGTGCCAGCAGCTCACTGGTGCGGACAGAGCACTCTGGGGCCAACGTCCTGACTTTC. The encoded protein is CASSSLVRTEHSGANVLTF.

A word on this clonotype: The conserved phenylalanine or tryptophan normally closing the CDR3 is absent here, so this likely arose from a read error. The V gene is TRBV9, the J gene TRBJ2-1; D might be TRBD2 (5 bases). This CDR3 has 12 amino acids. Between the trimmed V and J ends, which lost 3 bases and 7 bases, there was a span of 8 bases. Germline lookup yields CDR1 SGDLS and CDR2 YYNGEE. The CDR3 DNA follows: TGTGCCAGCAGCGGCGGAGGAAATGAGCAGTTCGTC. Protein: CASSGGGNEQFV.

V is TRBV28 and J is TRBJ2-6, with 9 bases identical to TRBD1. CDR3 length: 17 residues. Unmatched junction bases numbered 7, after V lost 3 bases and J lost 4 bases. Germline V gives CDR1 MDHEN, CDR2 SYDVKM. As DNA, the CDR3 is TGTGCCAGCAGTTTTATACAGGGGGCGCGGGGGGCCAACGTCCTGACTTTC. Protein product: CASSFIQGARGANVLTF.

The genes are TRBV20-1 and TRBJ2-2; 10 bases agree with TRBD2. Per the germline V gene, CDR1 is DFQATT and CDR2 is SNEGSKA (reference sequence). The CDR3 totals 17 residues. J lost 3 bases, V lost 4 bases, and 11 bases had no gene match. The CDR3 region is CSATSTGTSAYTGELFF. The DNA of the CDR3 is TGCAGTGCTACTTCCACCGGGACTAGCGCGTACACCGGGGAGCTGTTTTTT.

This clonotype appeared a few times. The chain employs TRBV4-2 and TRBJ2-7; D is ambiguous. V gave up 1 base and J gave up 5 bases, with 12 bases separating them. Per germline, CDR1 LGHNA and CDR2 YNFKEQ. This CDR3 comprises 14 residues. Here the CDR3 DNA reads TGTGCCAGCAGCCAAGTACAGAATGCAGACGAGCAGTACTTC. This codes for CASSQVQNADEQYF.

The V gene is TRBV5-1, the J gene TRBJ1-1; D is unresolved. Germline CDR1 reads SGHRS; CDR2 reads YFSETQ. The V and J ends lost 2 bases and 0 bases respectively, with 11 bases between them. This CDR3 is 15 amino acids long. The CDR3: CASSFEGTLNTEAFF. The CDR3 bases are TGCGCCAGCAGCTTTGAAGGTACTCTGAACACTGAAGCTTTCTTT.

This chain joins TRBV7-2 and TRBJ2-4; D possibly matches TRBD1 or TRBD2 (6 bases each). Germline CDR1 is SGHTA and CDR2 is FQGNSA. The CDR3 runs to 14 residues. In nucleotides, the CDR3 is TGTGCTACCGTTCGGGGGCGAAGTGAAAGCATTCAGTACTTC. It yields the protein CATVRGRSESIQYF. The variable domain in full, completed from reference TRBV7-2 and TRBJ2-4, reads GAGVSQSPSNKVTEKGKDVELRCDPISGHTALYWYRQSLGQGLEFLIYFQGNSAPDKSGLPSDRFSAERTGGSVSTLTIQRTQQEDSAVYLCATVRGRSESIQYFGAGTRLSVL.

In its sample, this clonotype was seen a few times. V gene TRBV20-1 combines with J gene TRBJ1-3; D not resolved. The V gene lost 6 bases and the J gene lost 1 base, with 16 bases spanning the gap. Germline V gene sequence: CDR1 DFQATT, CDR2 SNEGSKA (reference sequence). The CDR3 covers 15 residues. The CDR3 DNA is TGCAGTGCCCGCAGCGCCCAGATGTCTGGAAACACCATATATTTT. Its translation is CSARSAQMSGNTIYF.

CDR3 residues: CSARWTENTEAFF. In DNA form, the CDR3 reads TGCAGTGCTAGATGGACGGAGAACACTGAAGCTTTCTTT. The J gene is TRBJ1-1, the V gene TRBV20-1; D not certain. V lost 2 bases and J lost 1, with 8 bases in between. Germline V gives CDR1 DFQATT, CDR2 SNEGSKA (reference sequence). The CDR3 extends over 13 amino acids.

The rearrangement joins TRBV5-1 to TRBJ2-1; the D call may be TRBD1 or TRBD2 (5 bases each). With 0 bases removed from V and 5 bases from J, the gap between germline ends came to 9 bases. Per the germline V gene, CDR1 is SGHRS and CDR2 is YFSETQ. The CDR3 contains 14 residues. CDR3 nucleotides: TGCGCCAGCAGCTTGGGGGACGGACACAATGAGCAGTTCTTC. It specifies CASSLGDGHNEQFF.

This clonotype was seen only a few times. The V and J genes are TRBV20-1 and TRBJ1-2, with D possibly TRBD1 on 5 matching bases. Germline V lookup: CDR1 DFQATT, CDR2 SNEGSKA (reference sequence). The CDR3 runs 14 residues. Trimming cost V 0 bases and J 5 bases, with 13 bases left between them. The CDR3 DNA reads as TGCAGTGCTAGAGATTCGGGGGGAGGGTATGGCTACACCTTC. Its protein product is CSARDSGGGYGYTF.

The chain employs TRBV12-3 or TRBV12-4 and TRBJ1-2; possible D gene TRBD1, 5 bases. The ends were cut back, 7 bases at V and 0 bases at J, with 15 bases in the middle. This CDR3 contains 15 residues. The CDR3 DNA reads as TGTGCCAGCATGGGCAGGGACGGGCCTAACTATGGCTACACCTTC. Residues: CASMGRDGPNYGYTF.